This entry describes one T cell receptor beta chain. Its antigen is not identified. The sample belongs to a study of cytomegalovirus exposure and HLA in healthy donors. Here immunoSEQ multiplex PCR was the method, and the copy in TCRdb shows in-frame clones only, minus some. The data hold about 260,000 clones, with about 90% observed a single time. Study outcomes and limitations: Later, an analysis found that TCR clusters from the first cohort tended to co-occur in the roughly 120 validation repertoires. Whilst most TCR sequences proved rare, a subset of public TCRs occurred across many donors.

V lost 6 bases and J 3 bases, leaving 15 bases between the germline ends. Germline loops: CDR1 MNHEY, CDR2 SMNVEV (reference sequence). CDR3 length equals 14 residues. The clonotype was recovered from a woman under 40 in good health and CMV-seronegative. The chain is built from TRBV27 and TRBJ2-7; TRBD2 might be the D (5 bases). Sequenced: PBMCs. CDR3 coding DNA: TGTGCCAGCAGGTGGTCCGGAGGAAACTACGAGCAGTACTTC. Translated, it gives CASRWSGGNYEQYF.